This TCR beta chain was profiled in a study of T cell responses to AZD1222 COVID-19 vaccine. Study-level results: Epitopes outside B.1.351 and B.1.1.7 mutated regions reportedly drew nearly half of spike TCRs. Regions 160-218 and 743-854 held dominance among vaccine-associated CD4 TCRs, which spanned spike.

Libraries were prepared by immunoSEQ multiplex PCR; TCRdb keeps only in-frame clonotypes and omits some of them. The data contain roughly 200,000 clones, 85% to 95% of them seen just once; the ten biggest clones take up around 1%. The CDR3 has 14 amino acids. The germline gives CDR1 MNHNS, CDR2 SASEGT. The V end lost 3 bases, the J end lost 1 base, and 6 bases lay between the germline ends. This clone was observed a single time. Antigen: not known. The rearrangement joins TRBV6-1 to TRBJ2-2; D is perhaps TRBD1 or TRBD2 (5 bases each). The clonotype originates from an adult in good health. The specimen was peripheral blood, collected on day 0 of MenACWY control vaccination. The DNA for the CDR3 is TGTGCCAGCAGTGATGGGGGGAACACCGGGGAGCTGTTTTTT. It encodes CASSDGGNTGELFF.